This T cell receptor beta chain was captured in a study of cytomegalovirus exposure and HLA in healthy donors. Study findings and constraints: When the data were analyzed later, several of the most significant clusters appeared to be linked to common viral pathogens. CMV antigen specificity of a few CMV-associated chains was confirmed in vitro. Among donors in an Asian-associated ancestry cluster, a later analysis reportedly found fewer N-insertions than the roughly 670-donor mean.

CDR3 length: 14 residues. The V gene's germline CDR1 is MNHEY and CDR2 SMNVEV (reference sequence). Only a few counts were recorded for this clone. Its cognate antigen is unknown. The study ran its PCR with 60 Vbeta and 13 Jbeta primers. This table comes from immunoSEQ multiplex PCR, and its TCRdb copy is limited to in-frame clones, with some not included. The sample holds 100,000 or so clones; 10% to 15% are singletons and the top ten take 15% to 20%. V gene TRBV27 combines with J gene TRBJ2-5; 7 nucleotides match TRBD2. The last part of the DNA fits TRBJ2-7 better; the J call may be wrong. The TCR originated in a middle-aged man in good health and CMV-seropositive. Sequenced: PBMCs. CDR3 loop: CASSLAQRDYEQYF. The CDR3 DNA is TGTGCCAGCAGTTTAGCCCAGCGGGACTACGAGCAGTACTTC.